The next 28 T cell receptor beta chains were all read from a single sample in a study of radiation and T cells in renal cell carcinoma. The time point here: baseline pretreatment blood. Described treatment: 15 Gy SBRT to primary tumor, nephrectomy 4 weeks later. TCRdb's table, derived via immunoSEQ multiplex PCR, lists solely in-frame clones and lacks some. The table includes some 100,000 clones, 82% detected once. Sequences were derived from blood, sampled from a patient whose treatment included radiotherapy and nephrectomy. Receptors were obtained from a man aged 55-75 years with renal cell carcinoma.

V and J are TRBV25-1 and TRBJ1-4; 8 bases agree with TRBD1. V dropped 3 bases and J dropped 5; count of bases not matched to a gene: 8. The CDR3 contains 16 residues. Germline V gene data show CDR1 as MGHDK and CDR2 as SYGVNS. In DNA, the CDR3 is TGTGCCAGCAGTGAGCATACAGGGGGACGAAATGAAAAACTGTTTTTT. Its protein is CASSEHTGGRNEKLFF.

The V gene is TRBV7-3, the J gene TRBJ2-5; possible D gene TRBD2, 6 bases. The germline V gene has CDR1 SGHTA and CDR2 FQGTGA. The CDR3 totals 15 residues. V gave up 2 bases and J gave up 2 bases, with 12 bases separating them. CDR3 sequence (DNA): TGTGCCAGCAGCTTAGCTCCGGGACTTCAAGAGACCCAGTACTTC. The encoded protein is CASSLAPGLQETQYF.

This clone appeared many times. V and J are TRBV7-8 and TRBJ1-1; D is uncertain. Per the germline V gene, CDR1 is SGHVS and CDR2 is FQNEAQ. CDR3 length equals 12 residues. Deletions cut 4 bases from V and 7 bases from J, with 10 bases between. This CDR3 reads CASSSQVFEAFF. The CDR3 DNA follows: TGTGCCAGCAGCTCGCAGGTTTTTGAAGCTTTCTTT. The variable domain in full, completed from reference TRBV7-8 and TRBJ1-1, reads GAGVSQSPRYKVAKRGQDVALRCDPISGHVSLFWYQQALGQGPEFLTYFQNEAQLDKSGLPSDRFFAERPEGSVSTLKIQRTQQEDSAVYLCASSSQVFEAFFGQGTRLTVV.

This clone was counted a single time. V and J are TRBV5-1 and TRBJ1-4; tentatively, D is TRBD1 (6 bases). Per germline, CDR1 SGHRS and CDR2 YFSETQ. This CDR3 is built from 15 residues. V was clipped by 4 bases and J by 0 bases, with 10 bases between them. The CDR3 sequence: CASSGEGATNEKLFF. The CDR3 nucleotides read TGCGCCAGCAGCGGGGAGGGGGCAACTAATGAAAAACTGTTTTTT.

The rearrangement links TRBV5-1 to TRBJ2-7, with D possibly being TRBD1 (6 bases). In germline, CDR1 is SGHRS, CDR2 YFSETQ. This CDR3 is 15 amino acids long. The V gene lost 4 bases and the J gene lost 2 bases, with 16 bases spanning the gap. The CDR3 nucleotides are TGCGCCAGCAGCCCAACAGGGTTGGGGACCTACGAGCAGTACTTC. This codes for CASSPTGLGTYEQYF.

This sequence joins TRBV7-9 and TRBJ2-3; no clear D. Deletions cut 5 bases from V and 7 bases from J, with 4 bases between. Germline V gene lookup returns CDR1 SEHNR and CDR2 FQNEAQ (reference sequence). The CDR3 sequence is 10 residues long. CDR3 loop: CASSAYTQYF. The CDR3 bases are TGTGCCAGCAGCGCGTATACGCAGTATTTT.

This chain links TRBV7-9 with TRBJ1-4; 7 bases map to TRBD1. Looked up from germline, CDR1 is SEHNR and CDR2 is FQNEAQ (reference sequence). CDR3 length: 16 amino acids. V shed 11 bases, J shed 0 bases, and the junction held 12 bases outside the gene matches. Here the CDR3 reads CASRETGVPTNEKLFF. DNA of the CDR3: TGTGCCTCAAGGGAAACAGGGGTGCCAACTAATGAAAAACTGTTTTTT.

The chain employs TRBV7-8 and TRBJ1-1, with TRBD1 identical over 7 bases. The CDR3 extends over 14 amino acids. V lost 3 bases and J lost 1; bases outside the gene matches: 2. Germline V gene lookup returns CDR1 SGHVS and CDR2 FQNEAQ. CDR3 nucleotides: TGTGCCAGCAGCTTCCGGACAGGGAACACTGAAGCTTTCTTT. Its protein product is CASSFRTGNTEAFF.

This chain joins TRBV2 and TRBJ1-3; 8 nucleotides agree with TRBD1. The CDR3 consists of 13 residues. Germline V gene data show CDR1 as SNHLY and CDR2 as FYNNEI. V shed 5 bases, J shed 6 bases, and the junction held 3 bases outside the gene matches. The DNA for the CDR3 is TGTGCCAGCAGTAGGACAGGGTTAAACACCATATATTTT. Translated: CASSRTGLNTIYF.

The table lists this clone with a count of one. The V call is TRBV9, the J call TRBJ2-1; D gene uncertain. CDR3 length: 13 residues. Trimming took off 1 base at V and 4 bases at J, with 6 bases between the two ends. Germline assignment: CDR1 SGDLS and CDR2 YYNGEE. The CDR3 region is CASSVSGYNEQFF. The DNA for the CDR3 is TGTGCCAGCAGCGTATCTGGTTACAATGAGCAGTTCTTC.

This clone was seen only a few times. This chain connects TRBV2 to TRBJ1-1; D perhaps matches TRBD1 (6 bases). The germline V and J ends were trimmed by 1 base and 5 bases, with 14 bases remaining between them. Germline CDR1 SNHLY, CDR2 FYNNEI. The CDR3 runs to 15 residues. The CDR3 bases are TGTGCCAGCAGTGAAGTCCGGGGGGCAGGAACTGAAGCTTTCTTT. Translated, it gives CASSEVRGAGTEAFF.

The genes are TRBV18 and TRBJ2-4, with TRBD1 identical over 7 bases. CDR1 is KGHSH, CDR2 LQKENI, per germline. The CDR3 contains 16 residues. The V gene end was trimmed by 1 base and the J gene end by 7 bases; junction bases not matched to a gene: 10. The CDR3 region has the DNA TGTGCCAGCTCACCACAGGGGGCGGCCCCTATTAACATTCAGTACTTC. Protein product: CASSPQGAAPINIQYF. Using reference TRBV18 and TRBJ2-4 for the parts outside the CDR3, the full variable domain is NAGVMQNPRHLVRRRGQEARLRCSPMKGHSHVYWYRQLPEEGLKFMVYLQKENIIDESGMPKERFSAEFPKEGPSILRIQQVVRGDSAAYFCASSPQGAAPINIQYFGAGTRLSVL.

This chain connects TRBV19 to TRBJ1-2, with D possibly being TRBD1 (5 bases). The CDR3 runs 14 residues. Germline V gene lookup returns CDR1 LNHDA and CDR2 SQIVND (reference sequence). Trimming pared 3 bases from V and 2 bases from J, leaving 10 bases between. This CDR3 reads CASSIYEGNYGYTF. The CDR3 coding sequence is TGTGCCAGTAGTATCTATGAGGGGAACTATGGCTACACCTTC.

This clone was picked up one time. The chain has TRBV11-2 and TRBJ1-1; D unresolved. The length of the CDR3 is 14 residues. The ends were cut back, 5 bases at V and 4 bases at J, with 14 bases in the middle. The germline CDR1 and CDR2 sequences are SGHAT and FQNNGV. The CDR3 region is CASSPGLTLTEAFF. Written as DNA, the CDR3 is TGTGCCAGCAGCCCCGGGCTCACGCTCACTGAAGCTTTCTTT.

The V and J genes are TRBV7-9 and TRBJ1-2, with D maybe TRBD1 (6 bases). Trimming pared 3 bases from V and 4 bases from J, leaving 15 bases between. The CDR3 is 15 residues long. The V gene's germline CDR1 is SEHNR and CDR2 FQNEAQ (reference sequence). DNA of the CDR3: TGTGCCAGCAGCTTCCTGGCAGGGGCGAGCTATGGCTACACCTTC. It yields the protein CASSFLAGASYGYTF.

The CDR3 loop is CASSYGGFLSYEQYF. For the CDR3, the DNA is TGTGCCAGCAGTTACGGGGGCTTCCTATCCTACGAGCAGTACTTC. The rearrangement uses TRBV6-6 and TRBJ2-7; weak D call: TRBD1 (6 bases). This CDR3 has 15 amino acids. Trimming took off 2 bases at V and 1 base at J, with 12 bases between the two ends. CDR1 MNHNY and CDR2 SVGAGI come from the germline V gene (reference sequence).

This chain connects TRBV15 to TRBJ2-3; D is ambiguous. V was clipped by 1 base and J by 2 bases, with 19 bases between them. Germline V gives CDR1 LNHNV, CDR2 YYDKDF (reference sequence). The CDR3 spans 18 residues. CDR3 loop: CATSRGPGRLRYTDTQYF. Written as DNA, the CDR3 is TGTGCCACCAGCAGAGGTCCCGGAAGACTTCGATACACAGATACGCAGTATTTT.

This chain uses TRBV2 with TRBJ2-7; 14 bases align to TRBD2. The CDR3 is 16 amino acids. Germline trimming cut 6 bases from V and 5 bases from J; bases unmatched to any gene: 9. Germline V gene data show CDR1 as SNHLY and CDR2 as FYNNEI. CDR3 loop: CASRPTSGRAKDEQYF. The CDR3 DNA reads TGTGCCAGCAGGCCGACTAGCGGGAGGGCGAAGGACGAGCAGTACTTC.

The sample holds a few counts of this clone. The gene calls are TRBV2 and TRBJ1-1, with D possibly being TRBD1 (6 bases). From germline, CDR1 is SNHLY and CDR2 FYNNEI. V gave up 7 bases and J gave up 0 bases, with 15 bases separating them. CDR3 size: 15 residues. In DNA, the CDR3 is TGTGCCAGCACCCCCGGGGGGCAGATGAACACTGAAGCTTTCTTT. This codes for CASTPGGQMNTEAFF.

This chain uses TRBV5-1 with TRBJ1-5, with D possibly being TRBD1 (5 bases). CDR1 SGHRS and CDR2 YFSETQ come from the germline V gene. V lost 4 bases and J lost 9, with 14 bases in between. The CDR3 is 13 residues long. The CDR3 protein is CASSPSPGRPQHF. DNA for the CDR3: TGCGCCAGCAGCCCCAGTCCGGGGCGGCCCCAGCATTTT. The variable domain in full, completed from reference TRBV5-1 and TRBJ1-5, reads KAGVTQTPRYLIKTRGQQVTLSCSPISGHRSVSWYQQTPGQGLQFLFEYFSETQRNKGNFPGRFSGRQFSNSRSEMNVSTLELGDSALYLCASSPSPGRPQHFGDGTRLSIL.

The chain combines TRBV4-2 with TRBJ2-1, with D perhaps assigned TRBD1 or TRBD2 (5 bases each). The CDR3 runs 13 residues. V lost 1 base and J lost 8, with 9 bases in between. The germline gives CDR1 LGHNA, CDR2 YNFKEQ. CDR3 residues: CASSQGDAYEQFF. As DNA, the CDR3 is TGTGCCAGCAGCCAAGGGGACGCGTATGAGCAGTTCTTC.

The chain uses TRBV4-1 and TRBJ2-3, with D possibly TRBD2 on 5 matching bases. Germline V lookup: CDR1 MGHRA, CDR2 YSYEKL. The CDR3 is 16 residues long. Trimming left V 0 bases short and J 1 base short, with 11 bases between. In DNA form, the CDR3 reads TGCGCCAGCAGCCAAGACTGGGGAGCCCGCACAGATACGCAGTATTTT. Translating gives CASSQDWGARTDTQYF.

Regarding this clone: This sample includes further DNA sequences coding for the same CDR3. The genes are TRBV15 and TRBJ2-3; D gene uncertain. The V and J ends lost 0 bases and 2 bases respectively, with 6 bases between them. CDR3 size: 14 residues. Germline CDR1 is LNHNV and CDR2 is YYDKDF (reference sequence). The DNA for the CDR3 is TGTGCCACCAGCAGAGATCTCGCCACAGATACGCAGTATTTT. Encoded protein: CATSRDLATDTQYF. The variable domain in full, completed from reference TRBV15 and TRBJ2-3, reads DAMVIQNPRYQVTQFGKPVTLSCSQTLNHNVMYWYQQKSSQAPKLLFHYYDKDFNNEADTPDNFQSRRPNTSFCFLDIRSPGLGDTAMYLCATSRDLATDTQYFGPGTRLTVL.

V usage is TRBV6-1 and J usage is TRBJ2-3; D perhaps matches TRBD2 (5 bases). Trimming cost V 3 bases and J 4 bases, with 14 bases left between them. CDR3 length: 15 amino acids. Germline V CDR1 and CDR2: MNHNS, SASEGT. As DNA, the CDR3 is TGTGCCAGCAGTGAGCCGGGCCTAGCATCAGATACGCAGTATTTT. Its translation: CASSEPGLASDTQYF.

The rearrangement links TRBV6-4 to TRBJ1-1, with 7 bases aligning to TRBD1. The junction had 4 bases not matched to a gene; V was cut back by 6 bases and J by 0 bases. The CDR3 is 14 residues long. Germline CDR1 and CDR2: MRHNA and SNTAGT. The CDR3 DNA is TGTGCCAGCAGGACGGACAGGCTGAACACTGAAGCTTTCTTT. Protein product: CASRTDRLNTEAFF.

The rearrangement links TRBV5-6 to TRBJ2-5, with D possibly TRBD2 on 6 matching bases. Deletions cut 0 bases from V and 2 bases from J, with 14 bases between. The length of the CDR3 is 16 residues. The germline V gene has CDR1 SGHDT and CDR2 YYEEEE. The CDR3 sequence: CASSLVAGSYQETQYF. The DNA of the CDR3 is TGTGCCAGCAGCTTGGTGGCGGGGTCATATCAAGAGACCCAGTACTTC.

This clone appeared once. The chain has TRBV6-6 and TRBJ2-5; TRBD2 is a possible D gene (6 bases). The CDR3 length is 16 residues. The germline CDR1 and CDR2 sequences are MNHNY and SVGAGI (reference sequence). Trimming pared 4 bases from V and 1 base from J, leaving 16 bases between. Here the CDR3 DNA reads TGTGCCAGCAGTTTTTCCCGGGAGTTCCGCCAAGAGACCCAGTACTTC. This sequence encodes CASSFSREFRQETQYF.

This clone was seen only once. The gene calls are TRBV5-1 and TRBJ2-7, with 8 nucleotides matching TRBD1. Trimming removed 4 bases from V and 2 bases from J; junction bases left unmatched: 8. Germline values: CDR1 SGHRS, CDR2 YFSETQ. The CDR3 covers 15 residues. CDR3 residues: CASSEGGRGPYEQYF. Written as DNA, the CDR3 is TGCGCCAGCAGCGAGGGAGGCAGGGGGCCCTACGAGCAGTACTTC.